The rows below give T cell receptor beta chains drawn from one sample of a study of T cells in localized non-small cell lung cancer. Produced via immunoSEQ multiplex PCR; TCRdb's table is partial and in-frame only. In the table there are tens of thousands of clones, 88% of which are singletons. Sequenced material: peripheral blood, taken before any cancer treatment. These receptors were taken from a woman aged 40 to 75 with stage I squamous cell lung carcinoma. Each CDR3 is given with its conserved first and last residue. The order of the fields is D gene, V gene, J gene, clone size, CDR3 protein, CDR3 DNA. D genes are given only for firm matches. A clone size is listed for some rows: how often the clone was seen (once, few, many), or a class if it is expanded.

>.|TRBV30|TRBJ1-2|.
CAWSRVGGGYTF
TGTGCCTGGAGTCGGGTGGGTGGCGGCTACACCTTC
>.|TRBV7-9|TRBJ1-4|.
CASSLVGPPNEKLFF
TGTGCCAGCAGCTTAGTGGGGCCTCCTAATGAAAAACTGTTTTTT
>TRBD2|TRBV2|TRBJ2-3|.
CASNGLASVTDTQYF
TGTGCCAGCAACGGACTAGCGTCAGTCACAGATACGCAGTATTTT
>.|TRBV5-6|TRBJ1-4|.
CASSRDRSHEKLFF
TGTGCCAGCAGCCGAGACCGAAGCCATGAAAAACTGTTTTTT
>.|TRBV5-1|TRBJ1-1|once
CASSWDKNTEAFF
TGCGCCAGCAGCTGGGACAAGAACACTGAAGCTTTCTTT
>TRBD2|TRBV2|TRBJ2-3|.
CASSAATSGGSDTQYF
TGTGCCAGCAGCGCCGCAACTAGCGGGGGTTCAGATACGCAGTATTTT
>.|TRBV6-1|TRBJ2-7|.
CASSEEPISYEQYF
TGTGCCAGCAGTGAGGAGCCGATCTCCTACGAGCAGTACTTC
>.|TRBV25-1|TRBJ2-1|.
CASSESGPYNEQFF
TGTGCCAGCAGTGAATCCGGGCCCTACAATGAGCAGTTCTTC
>.|TRBV11-2|TRBJ1-5|.
CASSPSINQPQHF
TGTGCCAGCAGCCCTTCAATAAATCAGCCCCAGCATTTT
>TRBD1|TRBV15|TRBJ2-1|once
CATSIGQGSYNEQFF
TGTGCCACCAGCATAGGACAGGGTTCGTACAATGAGCAGTTCTTC
>TRBD1|TRBV5-8|TRBJ2-3|.
CASSVQGVTDTQYF
TGTGCCAGCAGCGTACAGGGGGTTACAGATACGCAGTATTTT
>.|TRBV6-5|TRBJ2-1|.
CASSSPGEEGFF
TGTGCCAGCAGTTCCCCCGGGGAAGAGGGGTTCTTC
>.|TRBV5-4|TRBJ2-7|.
CASSLGADQTYEQYF
TGTGCCAGCAGCTTGGGGGCGGACCAAACCTACGAGCAGTACTTC
>.|TRBV12-5|TRBJ2-1|.
CASGPDQGNQFF
TGTGCTAGTGGTCCTGACCAGGGAAACCAGTTCTTC
>.|TRBV27|TRBJ2-7|.
CASSARRGREQYF
TGTGCCAGCAGCGCACGCAGGGGCCGCGAGCAGTACTTC
>.|TRBV5-8|TRBJ1-2|.
CASSFRASNYGYTF
TGTGCCAGCAGCTTTCGGGCTTCCAACTATGGCTACACCTTC
>TRBD2|TRBV9|TRBJ2-3|.
CASSVIGGGARGTDTQYF
TGTGCCAGCAGCGTAATAGGCGGGGGGGCCAGGGGAACAGATACGCAGTATTTT
>.|TRBV7-9|TRBJ1-1|.
CASSLMTGVAFF
TGTGCCAGCAGCTTAATGACTGGGGTGGCTTTCTTT
>.|TRBV19|TRBJ1-2|.
CASSMFGSWNYGYTF
TGTGCCAGTAGTATGTTCGGGTCCTGGAACTATGGCTACACCTTC
>.|TRBV19|TRBJ2-2|.
CATKVGLASGELFF
TGTGCCACCAAAGTGGGCCTAGCGAGCGGGGAGCTGTTTTTT
>.|TRBV5-1|TRBJ2-3|.
CASSLGGDGTDTQYF
TGCGCCAGCAGCTTGGGAGGGGACGGCACAGATACGCAGTATTTT
>TRBD2|TRBV15|TRBJ2-5|.
CATSRDGRAQETQYF
TGTGCCACCAGCAGAGATGGGAGGGCTCAAGAGACCCAGTACTTC
>.|TRBV11-2|TRBJ2-7|.
CASSLDPVSSYEQYF
TGTGCCAGCAGCTTAGATCCGGTGAGCTCCTACGAGCAGTACTTC
>.|TRBV5-6|TRBJ2-7|.
CASSLDTVYEQYF
TGTGCCAGCAGCTTGGACACCGTTTACGAGCAGTACTTC
>.|TRBV30|TRBJ1-4|few
CAWSVIAAEKLFF
TGTGCCTGGAGTGTCATTGCGGCTGAAAAACTGTTTTTT
>TRBD1|TRBV6-1|TRBJ2-2|once
CASTRTGPPTGELFF
TGTGCCAGCACCAGGACAGGTCCCCCGACCGGGGAGCTGTTTTTT
>.|TRBV2|TRBJ1-6|.
CASRQEPSYNSPLHF
TGTGCCAGCAGACAGGAACCCTCCTATAATTCACCCCTCCACTTT
>TRBD1|TRBV30|TRBJ1-6|.
CASKRDRGEYGNSPLHF
TGTGCCTCAAAACGGGACAGGGGGGAGTATGGGAATTCACCCCTCCACTTT
>TRBD1|TRBV2|TRBJ1-4|.
CASSQGQGGSEKLFF
TGTGCCAGCAGCCAGGGACAGGGTGGGAGTGAAAAACTGTTTTTT
>TRBD1|TRBV6-1|TRBJ1-5|once
CASNLDRGNNQPQHF
TGTGCCAGCAACCTCGACAGGGGTAACAATCAGCCCCAGCATTTT
>.|TRBV11-2|TRBJ1-1|.
CASSTQVLNTEAFF
TGTGCCAGCAGCACACAGGTATTGAACACTGAAGCTTTCTTT
>.|TRBV14|TRBJ2-2|.
CASTNTGELFF
TGTGCCAGCACTAACACCGGGGAGCTGTTTTTT
>TRBD1|TRBV19|TRBJ1-1|.
CASSGRDRGNTEAFF
TGTGCCAGTAGTGGCCGGGACAGGGGGAACACTGAAGCTTTCTTT
>.|TRBV2|TRBJ1-1|.
CASRGGGFTEAFF
TGTGCCAGCAGGGGAGGGGGGTTCACTGAAGCTTTCTTT
>.|TRBV29-1|TRBJ2-1|.
CSVVSRGYRSEQFF
TGCAGCGTTGTCAGCAGGGGATATCGGAGTGAGCAGTTCTTC
>TRBD2|TRBV6-5|TRBJ2-5|once
CASSYPPSGGGETQYF
TGTGCCAGCAGTTACCCCCCGAGCGGGGGAGGAGAGACCCAGTACTTC
>.|TRBV14|TRBJ2-7|.
CASSQGAGTYEQYF
TGTGCCAGCAGCCAAGGGGCCGGCACATACGAGCAGTACTTC
>.|TRBV29-1|TRBJ1-2|.
CSVIQGNYGYTF
TGCAGCGTGATCCAGGGGAACTATGGCTACACCTTC
>.|TRBV30|TRBJ1-5|.
CAWSVLGGPNQPQHF
TGTGCCTGGAGTGTACTGGGGGGCCCAAATCAGCCCCAGCATTTT
>.|TRBV10-3|TRBJ1-3|.
CAISESEGISGNTIYF
TGTGCCATCAGTGAGTCCGAGGGGATCTCTGGAAACACCATATATTTT